The 30 T cell receptor beta chains below were found in one sample sequenced in a study of T cells expressing NK-cell markers. TCRdb reanalyzed the 5' RACE reads, giving one entry per CDR3 protein sequence and no DNA. The sample data list 400,000 or so distinct CDR3 sequences. Input material: blood T cells: a sorted CD56 or NKG2C T cell subset, CD4+ or CD8+ T cells, or bulk PBMC T cells (not recorded which). The receptors derive from a woman aged 45-60 years in good health.

V is TRBV27 and J is TRBJ2-5; as DNA is missing, the TRBD1 call by TCRdb cannot be tested. This CDR3 is built from 14 residues. Germline V gene sequence: CDR1 MNHEY, CDR2 SMNVEV (reference sequence). CDR3: CASRVDRVQETQYF.

V and J are TRBV30 and TRBJ2-1; TCRdb gives TRBD1 as the D gene, but with no DNA this cannot be confirmed. CDR1 and CDR2 from the germline V gene are GTSNPN and SVGIG (reference sequence). The CDR3 has 13 residues. The CDR3 sequence is CAWSALSRPEQFF.

The chain carries TRBV15 and TRBJ1-1; TCRdb indicates TRBD1, and absent DNA this call remains unverified. The CDR3 has 14 amino acids. The germline V gene encodes CDR1 LNHNV and CDR2 YYDKDF (reference sequence). The CDR3 sequence is CATSLRTGNTEAFF. Full variable domain (rest looked up from reference TRBV15 and TRBJ1-1): DAMVIQNPRYQVTQFGKPVTLSCSQTLNHNVMYWYQQKSSQAPKLLFHYYDKDFNNEADTPDNFQSRRPNTSFCFLDIRSPGLGDTAMYLCATSLRTGNTEAFFGQGTRLTVV.

The gene calls are TRBV27 and TRBJ1-5. The CDR3 is 13 amino acids. The germline V gene encodes CDR1 MNHEY and CDR2 SMNVEV (reference sequence). CDR3 loop: CASKRTANQPQHF.

The rearrangement joins TRBV24-1 to TRBJ2-3; there is no DNA to check the TCRdb D call of TRBD2. The length of the CDR3 is 15 residues. The germline CDR1 and CDR2 sequences are KGHDR and SFDVKD. CDR3 protein: CATSALLAGPNTQYF.

The rearrangement joins TRBV12-3 or TRBV12-4 to TRBJ2-5; absent DNA, TCRdb's TRBD2 call cannot be checked. CDR3 length: 16 amino acids. This chain's CDR3 is CASSPPRVGGTGTQYF.

This chain uses TRBV11-2 with TRBJ2-2. CDR3 length: 15 residues. The germline V gene encodes CDR1 SGHAT and CDR2 FQNNGV. Here the CDR3 reads CASSGQGGNTGELFF.

The rearrangement links TRBV10-3 to TRBJ2-1; without DNA, the TCRdb call of TRBD2 cannot be checked. Germline CDR1 ENHRY, CDR2 SYGVKD. This CDR3 region has 16 residues. The CDR3 spells CAISPGGPSSYNEQFF.

This rearrangement joins TRBV7-8 to TRBJ2-7; there is no DNA to check the TCRdb D call of TRBD2. CDR1 SGHVS and CDR2 FQNEAQ come from the germline V gene. CDR3 size: 14 residues. The CDR3 region is CASSSLRDLGEQYF. Full variable domain (outside the CDR3, taken from reference TRBV7-8 and TRBJ2-7): GAGVSQSPRYKVAKRGQDVALRCDPISGHVSLFWYQQALGQGPEFLTYFQNEAQLDKSGLPSDRFFAERPEGSVSTLKIQRTQQEDSAVYLCASSSLRDLGEQYFGPGTRLTVT.

The rearrangement uses TRBV18 and TRBJ2-4; TCRdb names TRBD2, which stays unverified in the absence of DNA. Germline loops: CDR1 KGHSH, CDR2 LQKENI. This CDR3 has 17 residues. The CDR3 is CASSPWTSGTAKNIQYF. Combining the CDR3 with reference TRBV18 and TRBJ2-4 gives the whole variable domain NAGVMQNPRHLVRRRGQEARLRCSPMKGHSHVYWYRQLPEEGLKFMVYLQKENIIDESGMPKERFSAEFPKEGPSILRIQQVVRGDSAAYFCASSPWTSGTAKNIQYFGAGTRLSVL.

V and J are TRBV3-1 and TRBJ2-1; TCRdb selects TRBD1, and the lack of DNA leaves this call unchecked. The CDR3 contains 12 residues. Germline CDR1 and CDR2: LGHDT and YNNKEL (reference sequence). CDR3 residues: CASSQQGLEQFF.

This sequence joins TRBV7-2 and TRBJ1-4. Germline-derived CDR1 and CDR2 are SGHTA and FQGNSA. The CDR3 loop spans 15 amino acids. The CDR3 loop is CASSLARPTNEKLFF.

The J gene is TRBJ2-1, the V gene TRBV12-3 or TRBV12-4; checking the TCRdb D call of TRBD1 is not possible without DNA. This CDR3 has 17 amino acids. CDR3 residues: CASSLALGQGFVDEQFF.

CDR3 sequence: CSAWNGQVGYTF. V is TRBV29-1 and J is TRBJ1-2. Germline CDR1 and CDR2: SQVTM and ANQGSEA. This CDR3 spans 12 amino acids. Full variable domain (missing parts from reference TRBV29-1 and TRBJ1-2): SAVISQKPSRDICQRGTSLTIQCQVDSQVTMMFWYRQQPGQSLTLIATANQGSEATYESGFVIDKFPISRPNLTFSTLTVSNMSPEDSSIYLCSAWNGQVGYTFGSGTRLTVV.

The V call is TRBV10-3, the J call TRBJ1-1; TCRdb returns TRBD1, unconfirmable since there is no DNA. The V gene's germline CDR1 is ENHRY and CDR2 SYGVKD. The CDR3 runs to 13 residues. The CDR3 sequence: CAISDMGGGEAFF.

The chain links TRBV20-1 to TRBJ2-5; TCRdb proposes TRBD1, but this gene call is untestable without DNA. CDR1 is DFQATT, CDR2 SNEGSKA, per germline (reference sequence). There are 15 residues in the CDR3. This CDR3 reads CSANLGGGRGETQYF.

The CDR3 sequence: CASRVTSGNTGELFF. The chain recombines TRBV7-2 with TRBJ2-2; TCRdb's D gene call, TRBD2, goes unchecked for lack of DNA. Germline V gene lookup returns CDR1 SGHTA and CDR2 FQGNSA. The CDR3 contains 15 residues.

V gene TRBV6-5 combines with J gene TRBJ2-1; TCRdb picks TRBD2, but there is no DNA to check that call. The CDR3 spans 14 residues. Per the germline V gene, CDR1 is MNHEY and CDR2 is SVGAGI. CDR3 region: CASSYQSGGNEQFF.

The rearrangement links TRBV14 to TRBJ1-2; without DNA, the TCRdb call of TRBD1 cannot be checked. This CDR3 comprises 12 residues. CDR1 is SGHDN, CDR2 FVKESK, per germline. The CDR3 protein is CASGQGGYGYTF.

V is TRBV20-1 and J is TRBJ2-3; TCRdb's D gene call, TRBD1, goes unchecked for lack of DNA. CDR3 size: 15 residues. CDR1 and CDR2 (germline): DFQATT, SNEGSKA (reference sequence). CDR3 sequence: CSARDRGRDTDTQYF.

The gene calls are TRBV5-1 and TRBJ2-7; TCRdb lists TRBD1, though no DNA is available to test this call. In germline, CDR1 is SGHRS, CDR2 YFSETQ. The length of the CDR3 is 16 residues. CDR3 loop: CASSSAPGHKSYEQYF.

CDR3 residues: CASRSPGQVYNEQFF. The V and J genes are TRBV5-1 and TRBJ2-1; the TCRdb call, TRBD1, lacks DNA for checking. The CDR3 extends over 15 amino acids. The germline V gene encodes CDR1 SGHRS and CDR2 YFSETQ.

The genes are TRBV7-9 and TRBJ2-5; TCRdb reports TRBD1, a call that lacks DNA to check it against. CDR1 and CDR2 from the germline V gene are SEHNR and FQNEAQ (reference sequence). This CDR3 is built from 16 residues. This chain's CDR3 is CASSLARGMVEETQYF.

The rearrangement joins TRBV12-3 or TRBV12-4 to TRBJ2-1; TCRdb designates TRBD2, a call that cannot be tested without DNA. The CDR3 loop spans 15 amino acids. The CDR3 here is CASSSSGRAPDEQFF.

The chain is built from TRBV24-1 and TRBJ2-7; the D call of TRBD2 rests on TCRdb alone, since no DNA is present to check it. This CDR3 region has 13 residues. The germline V gene encodes CDR1 KGHDR and CDR2 SFDVKD. The CDR3: CATSGTRGYEQYF.

The chain carries TRBV5-1 and TRBJ2-3; checking the TCRdb D call of TRBD1 is not possible without DNA. The CDR3 loop spans 13 amino acids. Germline CDR1 SGHRS, CDR2 YFSETQ. The CDR3 is CASSKETADTQYF.

V usage is TRBV20-1 and J usage is TRBJ2-3. The germline gives CDR1 DFQATT, CDR2 SNEGSKA (reference sequence). This CDR3 spans 13 amino acids. CDR3 region: CSARHSSSTAQYF.

The gene calls are TRBV7-6 and TRBJ1-1; TCRdb reports TRBD1, a call that lacks DNA to check it against. Per the germline V gene, CDR1 is SGHVS and CDR2 is FNYEAQ. The CDR3 runs 15 residues. The CDR3 spells CASRRTAYMNTEAFF.

The rearrangement uses TRBV7-6 and TRBJ2-3; without DNA, the TCRdb call of TRBD1 cannot be checked. This CDR3 region has 17 residues. The V gene's germline CDR1 is SGHVS and CDR2 FNYEAQ. The CDR3 protein is CASSSTLGGASTDTQYF.

The genes are TRBV4-1 and TRBJ2-1; TCRdb's assignment of TRBD1 cannot be checked, as there is no DNA. There are 12 residues in the CDR3. Germline CDR1 MGHRA, CDR2 YSYEKL. Here the CDR3 reads CARGTGYNEQFF.